The rows below give T cell receptor beta chains drawn from one sample of a study of T-cell reconstitution after alpha-beta-depleted transplantation in children. TCRdb reprocessed the PCR reads with MiXCR, giving one entry per CDR3 protein. Of approximately 32,000 distinct CDR3 sequences listed, around 7% are singletons. Sequencing was performed on peripheral blood, taken 60 days after TCRalphabeta/CD19-depleted stem cell transplant. These receptors were collected from a child younger than two who had a stem cell transplant for acute myeloid leukemia, so the T cells may come from the graft donor. Each CDR3 is given with its conserved first and last residue. The D gene is left open where the match is weak. Clone sizes are given selectively: once, few, many, or a class where the clone is expanded.

j_call: TRBJ2-4; clone_size: many; v_call: TRBV6-5; d_call: TRBD1; cdr3_aa: CASSLDRGAKNIQYF; cdr3_nt: TGTGCCAGCAGTTTGGACAGGGGAGCCAAAAACATTCAGTACTTC
j_call: TRBJ2-1; clone_size: many; v_call: TRBV19; d_call: .; cdr3_aa: CASSTPRGSDEQFF; cdr3_nt: TGTGCCAGTAGTACCCCCCGGGGCAGCGATGAGCAGTTCTTC
j_call: TRBJ2-2; clone_size: many; v_call: TRBV7-9; d_call: TRBD1; cdr3_aa: CASSRRQGGGDTGELFF; cdr3_nt: TGTGCCAGCAGCCGACGACAGGGCGGCGGCGACACCGGGGAGCTGTTTTTT
j_call: TRBJ2-5; clone_size: many; v_call: TRBV7-2; d_call: .; cdr3_aa: CASSSQGRRETQYF; cdr3_nt: TGTGCCAGCAGCTCCCAGGGGAGAAGAGAGACCCAGTACTTC
j_call: TRBJ2-7; clone_size: .; v_call: TRBV21-1; d_call: .; cdr3_aa: CASSKQGIPYEQYF; cdr3_nt: TGTGCCAGCAGCAAACAGGGGATCCCCTACGAGCAGTACTTC
j_call: TRBJ2-6; clone_size: many; v_call: TRBV5-1; d_call: .; cdr3_aa: CASSLQQGPLSGANVLTF; cdr3_nt: TGCGCCAGCAGCTTGCAACAGGGCCCCCTCTCTGGGGCCAACGTCCTGACTTTC
j_call: TRBJ2-1; clone_size: many; v_call: TRBV7-3; d_call: .; cdr3_aa: CASRAAPSYNEQFF; cdr3_nt: TGTGCCAGCAGAGCGGCTCCCTCCTACAATGAGCAGTTCTTC
j_call: TRBJ2-7; clone_size: many; v_call: TRBV6-5; d_call: .; cdr3_aa: CASSYSRDLLPYEQYF; cdr3_nt: TGTGCCAGCAGTTACTCCCGGGATCTTCTCCCTTACGAGCAGTACTTC
j_call: TRBJ1-6; clone_size: many; v_call: TRBV4-3; d_call: .; cdr3_aa: CASSQFASNSPLHF; cdr3_nt: TGCGCCAGCAGCCAATTCGCAAGTAATTCACCCCTCCACTTT
j_call: TRBJ1-4; clone_size: many; v_call: TRBV4-2; d_call: .; cdr3_aa: CASSRVSGGNEKLFF; cdr3_nt: TGTGCCAGCAGCCGGGTGTCGGGGGGGAATGAAAAACTGTTTTTT
j_call: TRBJ2-1; clone_size: many; v_call: TRBV29-1; d_call: .; cdr3_aa: CSAPWAYNEQFF; cdr3_nt: TGCAGCGCCCCGTGGGCCTACAATGAGCAGTTCTTC
j_call: TRBJ2-5; clone_size: many; v_call: TRBV12-3/TRBV12-4; d_call: TRBD1; cdr3_aa: CASTGDREGKTQYF; cdr3_nt: TGTGCCAGCACCGGGGACAGGGAGGGAAAGACCCAGTACTTC
j_call: TRBJ2-3; clone_size: many; v_call: TRBV29-1; d_call: TRBD2; cdr3_aa: CSVELAGGVADTQYF; cdr3_nt: TGCAGCGTTGAGCTAGCGGGAGGAGTTGCAGATACGCAGTATTTT
j_call: TRBJ1-5; clone_size: few; v_call: TRBV29-1; d_call: TRBD1; cdr3_aa: CSVDPGQGGNQPQHF; cdr3_nt: TGCAGCGTTGACCCGGGACAGGGAGGCAATCAGCCCCAGCATTTT
j_call: TRBJ2-6; clone_size: .; v_call: TRBV3-1; d_call: .; cdr3_aa: CASREPAQGLISGANVLTF; cdr3_nt: TGTGCCAGCAGGGAGCCGGCCCAGGGTCTCATTTCTGGGGCCAACGTCCTGACTTTC
j_call: TRBJ2-7; clone_size: many; v_call: TRBV5-8; d_call: .; cdr3_aa: CASSWAAYEQYF; cdr3_nt: TGTGCCAGCAGCTGGGCGGCTTACGAGCAGTACTTC
j_call: TRBJ2-3; clone_size: many; v_call: TRBV2; d_call: .; cdr3_aa: CASFPDTQYF; cdr3_nt: TGTGCCAGCTTTCCAGATACGCAGTATTTT
j_call: TRBJ1-5; clone_size: many; v_call: TRBV7-6; d_call: .; cdr3_aa: CASSPGFSNQPQHF; cdr3_nt: TGTGCCAGCAGCCCCGGATTTAGCAATCAGCCCCAGCATTTT
j_call: TRBJ2-5; clone_size: many; v_call: TRBV12-3/TRBV12-4; d_call: .; cdr3_aa: CASSLGAGTKETQYF; cdr3_nt: TGTGCCAGCAGTTTAGGCGCAGGGACCAAAGAGACCCAGTACTTC
j_call: TRBJ1-3; clone_size: many; v_call: TRBV6-5; d_call: .; cdr3_aa: CASSRDSRAGNTIYF; cdr3_nt: TGTGCCAGCAGTCGCGACAGCCGAGCTGGAAACACCATATATTTT
j_call: TRBJ2-1; clone_size: many; v_call: TRBV7-9; d_call: .; cdr3_aa: CASSPNGDEQFF; cdr3_nt: TGTGCCAGCAGCCCCAACGGGGATGAGCAGTTCTTC
j_call: TRBJ2-7; clone_size: many; v_call: TRBV4-2; d_call: .; cdr3_aa: CASSPIRQGRDEQYF; cdr3_nt: TGTGCCAGCAGCCCAATTAGACAGGGGAGGGACGAGCAGTACTTC
j_call: TRBJ2-7; clone_size: many; v_call: TRBV6-1; d_call: TRBD1; cdr3_aa: CASSLDTGVGEQYF; cdr3_nt: TGTGCCAGCAGTCTTGACACAGGGGTGGGCGAGCAGTACTTC
j_call: TRBJ2-3; clone_size: many; v_call: TRBV5-5; d_call: .; cdr3_aa: CASSRGRGDTQYF; cdr3_nt: TGTGCCAGCAGCCGGGGTAGGGGTGATACGCAGTATTTT
j_call: TRBJ2-1; clone_size: .; v_call: TRBV20-1; d_call: TRBD2; cdr3_aa: CSASRPSGHTNEQFF; cdr3_nt: TGCAGTGCTAGTCGGCCTAGCGGACATACAAATGAGCAGTTCTTC
j_call: TRBJ2-3; clone_size: many; v_call: TRBV20-1; d_call: .; cdr3_aa: CSARVSGVDTQYF; cdr3_nt: TGCAGTGCTAGAGTATCGGGGGTGGATACGCAGTATTTT
j_call: TRBJ2-5; clone_size: many; v_call: TRBV24-1; d_call: .; cdr3_aa: CATSDPRDGETQYF; cdr3_nt: TGTGCCACCAGTGATCCCCGGGACGGAGAGACCCAGTACTTC
j_call: TRBJ1-2; clone_size: .; v_call: TRBV9; d_call: .; cdr3_aa: CASSDLGGLNGYTF; cdr3_nt: TGTGCCAGCAGCGACCTGGGGGGGCTTAATGGCTACACCTTC
j_call: TRBJ2-7; clone_size: many; v_call: TRBV7-9; d_call: TRBD2; cdr3_aa: CASSLVASGFYEQYF; cdr3_nt: TGTGCCAGCAGCTTAGTGGCTAGCGGATTCTACGAGCAGTACTTC
j_call: TRBJ2-3; clone_size: .; v_call: TRBV7-9; d_call: TRBD2; cdr3_aa: CASSAIAGNTDTQYF; cdr3_nt: TGTGCCAGCAGCGCGATAGCGGGAAACACAGATACGCAGTATTTT